This is a list of T cell receptor beta chains from one sample in a study of T-cell reconstitution after alpha-beta-depleted transplantation in children. TCRdb reprocessed the PCR reads with MiXCR, giving one entry per CDR3 protein. The sample lists about 170,000 distinct CDR3 sequences, around 10% occurring once. The source material was PBMCs, sampled before TCRalphabeta/CD19-depleted stem cell transplant. Receptor source: a boy aged 2-9 years with acute myeloid leukemia, due to receive a stem cell transplant. Each CDR3 is given with its conserved first and last residue.

v_gene	j_gene	CDR3aa
TRBV15	TRBJ2-1	CATSSSGIYNEQFF
TRBV18	TRBJ1-6	CASSGTRAQRAPLHF
TRBV11-2	TRBJ2-1	CASSFPGSREQFF
TRBV7-2	TRBJ1-5	CASSFRTGMGQPQHF
TRBV5-1	TRBJ2-3	CASRPRLAGATSTDTQYF
TRBV20-1	TRBJ2-3	CSASPAGDTQYF
TRBV5-1	TRBJ2-2	CASSWGEELFF
TRBV7-9	TRBJ2-1	CASSKEGHRYNEQFF
TRBV4-2	TRBJ2-5	CASSQDPAPGGLQETQYF
TRBV3-1	TRBJ2-7	CACTPGLAGAYEQYF
TRBV7-2	TRBJ2-2	CASSPRLAGVVGELFF
TRBV20-1	TRBJ2-5	CSAPSRGARETQYF
TRBV29-1	TRBJ2-7	CSVVGLTYEQYF
TRBV13	TRBJ2-7	CASSLGLAGNYEQYF
TRBV6-6	TRBJ2-1	CASSRTSGGAANEQFF
TRBV29-1	TRBJ2-1	CSVESYKGGDEQFF
TRBV12-3/TRBV12-4	TRBJ1-1	CASSLVSPVAEAFF
TRBV12-3/TRBV12-4	TRBJ2-2	CASRGTANTGELFF
TRBV18	TRBJ1-2	CASSLRGQELNYGYTF
TRBV4-1	TRBJ2-1	CASSQGGAGGTDYNEQFF
TRBV10-3	TRBJ2-1	CASRGGRTYNEQFF
TRBV27	TRBJ2-7	CASSFLGSNEQYF
TRBV29-1	TRBJ1-1	CSVEEGATEAFF
TRBV19	TRBJ1-2	CASSSGTGTSNYGYTF
TRBV5-1	TRBJ1-2	CASSSLQGNYGYTF
TRBV2	TRBJ2-1	CASSPRTSGRWFSEQFF
TRBV28	TRBJ2-3	CASITGGTDTQYF
TRBV12-3/TRBV12-4	TRBJ1-2	CASSSSQRFHGYTF
TRBV20-1	TRBJ2-7	CSAPLAAEIYEQYF
TRBV18	TRBJ1-2	CASSPGTGANYGYTF
TRBV25-1	TRBJ1-6	CASRGFNNSPLHF
TRBV11-2	TRBJ1-1	CASSLGLGVTEAFF
TRBV12-3/TRBV12-4	TRBJ2-3	CATLFGTGGPDTQYF
TRBV7-8	TRBJ2-1	CASSSIQRLGSGAYNEQFF